Shown below are 30 T cell receptor beta chains from a single sample sequenced in a study of T cell repertoires in cytomegalovirus infection. TCRdb recomputed calls from the reads with MiXCR, one row per CDR3 protein. The sample has 310,000 or so distinct CDR3 sequences, 15% to 20% seen once. Material: PBMCs. The receptors were sampled from a human donor in good health (CMV status not recorded). Some clones in this sample may be carry-over from other donors' samples.

The chain uses TRBV7-9 and TRBJ2-3; a weak D match, TRBD1 (6 bases). V was pared by 7 bases and J by 4 bases, with 15 bases between. This CDR3 comprises 14 residues. Looked up from germline, CDR1 is SEHNR and CDR2 is FQNEAQ (reference sequence). CDR3 sequence reads: CASIPGQGPDTQYF. CDR3 in DNA: TGTGCCAGCATCCCGGGGCAGGGGCCAGATACGCAGTATTTT.

This clonotype appeared a few times. V gene TRBV10-3 combines with J gene TRBJ2-1, with 7 positions matching TRBD1. From germline, CDR1 is ENHRY and CDR2 SYGVKD. The CDR3 extends over 16 amino acids. Trimming took 0 bases from V and 7 from J; bases not matched to a gene: 9. The chain's CDR3 is CAISESAGTVRNEQFF. In DNA, the CDR3 is TGTGCCATCAGTGAGTCGGCCGGGACAGTCCGTAATGAGCAGTTCTTC.

This clonotype was counted between two and nine times. The V and J genes are TRBV10-2 and TRBJ2-1, with 12 bases aligning to TRBD2. This CDR3 spans 15 amino acids. The trim removed 2 bases at V and 4 bases at J, leaving 0 bases unmatched. Germline CDR1 is WSHSY and CDR2 is SAAADI. CDR3 DNA: TGCGCCAGCAGTGAGGGACTAGCGGGATACAATGAGCAGTTCTTC. It translates to CASSEGLAGYNEQFF.

This clonotype was seen a few times. The chain uses TRBV7-2 and TRBJ1-2; the D is unclear. V shed 2 bases and J shed 8 bases, with 12 bases lying between them. Germline lookup yields CDR1 SGHTA and CDR2 FQGNSA. The CDR3 spans 13 residues. CDR3 nucleotides: TGTGCCAGCAGCTTAACGGGTCTCGCGGGCTACACCTTC. Its translation is CASSLTGLAGYTF.

This clonotype was detected many times. The chain carries TRBV7-2 and TRBJ2-5; no definite D call. Trimming took 1 base from V and 5 from J, leaving 17 bases between them. The CDR3 spans 16 residues. Germline CDR1 is SGHTA and CDR2 is FQGNSA. CDR3: CASSLGWGRNTETQYF. CDR3 in DNA: TGTGCCAGCAGCTTAGGGTGGGGTAGGAATACGGAGACCCAGTACTTC.

The chain combines TRBV5-1 with TRBJ2-3, with a weak D call TRBD1 (5 bases). CDR3 length: 14 amino acids. V lost 1 base, J lost 5 bases, and 11 bases lay in between. CDR1 is SGHRS, CDR2 YFSETQ, per germline. The DNA for the CDR3 is TGCGCCAGCAGCTTGCGACAGCACTTAGATACGCAGTATTTT. It specifies CASSLRQHLDTQYF.

The rearrangement uses TRBV28 and TRBJ2-3; D unresolved. The ends were cut back, 9 bases at V and 4 bases at J, with 8 bases in the middle. There are 11 residues in the CDR3. Germline loops: CDR1 MDHEN, CDR2 SYDVKM. CDR3 DNA sequence: TGTGCCAGTTATTATTCAGATACGCAGTATTTT. Translation gives CASYYSDTQYF. Supplemented by reference TRBV28 and TRBJ2-3, the full variable domain reads DVKVTQSSRYLVKRTGEKVFLECVQDMDHENMFWYRQDPGLGLRLIYFSYDVKMKEKGDIPEGYSVSREKKERFSLILESASTNQTSMYLCASYYSDTQYFGPGTRLTVL.

This rearrangement joins TRBV7-3 to TRBJ2-1, with D unresolved. Trimming shortened V by 6 bases and J by 10 bases, and 7 bases separated the two germline ends. This CDR3 comprises 10 residues. From germline, CDR1 is SGHTA and CDR2 FQGTGA. CDR3 sequence (DNA): TGTGCCAGCAGTACCGGGGAGCAGTTCTTC. As protein: CASSTGEQFF. The whole variable domain, filled in from reference TRBV7-3 and TRBJ2-1, reads GAGVSQTPSNKVTEKGKYVELRCDPISGHTALYWYRQSLGQGPEFLIYFQGTGAADDSGLPNDRFFAVRPEGSVSTLKIQRTERGDSAVYLCASSTGEQFFGPGTRLTVL.

This clonotype was recorded many times. This chain links TRBV28 with TRBJ1-5; the D gene is possibly TRBD1 (5 bases). The CDR3 loop spans 17 amino acids. Per the germline V gene, CDR1 is MDHEN and CDR2 is SYDVKM. The V end lost 3 bases, the J end lost 2 bases, and 17 bases lay between the germline ends. DNA of the CDR3: TGTGCCAGCAGTTTGAGACAGCTCCGGGACGGCAATCAGCCCCAGCATTTT. Amino acid sequence: CASSLRQLRDGNQPQHF.

This clonotype was counted a few times. The chain is built from TRBV7-9 and TRBJ2-2; D is perhaps TRBD1 (5 bases). V was clipped by 4 bases and J by 6 bases, with 24 bases between them. Germline CDR1 and CDR2: SEHNR and FQNEAQ (reference sequence). The length of the CDR3 is 18 residues. The CDR3 DNA is TGTGCCAGCAGCTCCTTAGACAGTCGGTTCTTTGTAGCCGGGGAGCTGTTTTTT. Protein sequence: CASSSLDSRFFVAGELFF.

J is TRBJ1-6 and V is TRBV6-1; D may be TRBD1 (5 bases). Per germline, CDR1 MNHNS and CDR2 SASEGT. V lost 7 bases and J 0 bases, leaving 13 bases between the germline ends. The CDR3 spans 16 residues. The CDR3 loop is CASMSQGSSYNSPLHF. CDR3 nucleotide sequence: TGTGCCAGCATGAGTCAGGGCAGCTCCTATAATTCACCCCTCCACTTT.

At least ten counts were recorded for this clonotype. The V call is TRBV4-1, the J call TRBJ1-3; D is ambiguous. The germline V gene has CDR1 MGHRA and CDR2 YSYEKL. The CDR3 is 16 residues long. Trimming cost V 3 bases and J 0 bases, with 12 bases left between them. The CDR3, as DNA: TGCGCCAGCAGCCAGCGGACCGTGGCCTCTGGAAACACCATATATTTT. It is translated as CASSQRTVASGNTIYF.

DNA of the CDR3: TGTGCCAGCTCACCCCCCCGGGGGGACCTAGGCATTCAGTACTTC. Its protein product is CASSPPRGDLGIQYF. The chain joins TRBV18 to TRBJ2-4; 7 nucleotides match TRBD2. The CDR3 covers 15 residues. The V segment lost 3 bases and the J segment 9 bases; nucleotides outside the gene matches: 11. The germline V gene has CDR1 KGHSH and CDR2 LQKENI.

V gene TRBV4-1 combines with J gene TRBJ2-2; D remains ambiguous. With 3 bases removed from V and 5 bases from J, the gap between germline ends came to 19 bases. In germline, CDR1 is MGHRA, CDR2 YSYEKL. The CDR3 extends over 17 amino acids. The CDR3 nucleotides are TGCGCCAGCAGCCACCTAATTATAGTGGGTGCAACCGGGGAGCTGTTTTTT. It translates to CASSHLIIVGATGELFF.

The chain has TRBV28 and TRBJ1-6; D unresolved. The length of the CDR3 is 14 residues. With 5 bases removed from V and 10 bases from J, the gap between germline ends came to 15 bases. Germline lookup yields CDR1 MDHEN and CDR2 SYDVKM. This CDR3 is CASSPGFRGSPLHF. CDR3 DNA sequence: TGTGCCAGCAGTCCGGGCTTCCGCGGATCACCCCTCCACTTT.

The chain joins TRBV6-1 to TRBJ2-1, with D perhaps TRBD1 (5 bases). The CDR3 totals 15 residues. The germline V and J ends were trimmed by 6 bases and 2 bases, with 14 bases remaining between them. In germline, CDR1 is MNHNS, CDR2 SASEGT. The CDR3, as DNA: TGTGCCAGCAGCCTTGAAGGGGTCGCCTACAATGAGCAGTTCTTC. Its translation: CASSLEGVAYNEQFF.

This clonotype appeared a few times. This chain uses TRBV12-3 or TRBV12-4 with TRBJ2-2, with a possible D match to TRBD2 (6 bases). The CDR3 length is 15 residues. V lost 5 bases and J lost 5, with 15 bases in between. In DNA, the CDR3 is TGTGCCAGCAGTCCTGGACGGGGAGGTACCGGGGAGCTGTTTTTT. It yields the protein CASSPGRGGTGELFF.

There are many counts of this clonotype. For the CDR3, the DNA is TGTGCCAGCAGTTTATCCGTAGGGTCCGGGGAGCTGTTTTTT. This translates into CASSLSVGSGELFF. V usage is TRBV27 and J usage is TRBJ2-2; unclear D gene. V was pared by 0 bases and J by 6 bases, with 8 bases between. This CDR3 region has 14 residues. Per the germline V gene, CDR1 is MNHEY and CDR2 is SMNVEV (reference sequence).

This clonotype appeared many times. The chain is built from TRBV7-9 and TRBJ2-1, with a possible D match to TRBD2 (5 bases). CDR3 size: 16 residues. Germline lookup yields CDR1 SEHNR and CDR2 FQNEAQ (reference sequence). Trimming stripped 5 bases from V and 4 bases from J, with 18 bases between. The DNA for the CDR3 is TGTGCCAGCAGCCCCACTCCTTCCGGGATATACAATGAGCAGTTCTTC. It codes for CASSPTPSGIYNEQFF.

This clonotype has at least ten counts. The V call is TRBV12-3 or TRBV12-4, the J call TRBJ1-1; D may be TRBD1 (5 bases). V dropped 3 bases and J dropped 5 bases, with 13 bases sitting between them. This CDR3 contains 14 residues. As DNA, the CDR3 is TGTGCCAGCAGTTTTCGCAGGGATGGAACTGAAGCTTTCTTT. Amino acid sequence: CASSFRRDGTEAFF.

This clonotype was detected many times. The genes are TRBV29-1 and TRBJ2-5, with TRBD1 matching 8 bases. The CDR3 sequence is 16 residues long. Germline V CDR1 and CDR2: SQVTM, ANQGSEA. V dropped 7 bases and J dropped 1; count of bases not matched to a gene: 14. The CDR3 here is CSDPPRDRYFQETQYF. The CDR3 DNA is TGCAGCGATCCCCCCCGGGACAGGTATTTCCAAGAGACCCAGTACTTC. Full variable domain (missing parts from reference TRBV29-1 and TRBJ2-5): SAVISQKPSRDICQRGTSLTIQCQVDSQVTMMFWYRQQPGQSLTLIATANQGSEATYESGFVIDKFPISRPNLTFSTLTVSNMSPEDSSIYLCSDPPRDRYFQETQYFGPGTRLLVL.

A remark on this clonotype: A much larger clone sits a single nucleotide away, making a read error possible. V is TRBV2 and J is TRBJ1-1; D gene ambiguous. The CDR3 sequence is 13 residues long. Germline CDR1 reads SNHLY; CDR2 reads FYNNEI. The CDR3 loop reads CASSYDLNTEASF. The CDR3 coding sequence is TGTGCCAGCAGCTATGACTTGAACACTGAAGCTTCCTTT.

Many counts were recorded for this clonotype. The chain uses TRBV6-1 and TRBJ1-1, with D possibly TRBD1 on 6 matching bases. The germline CDR1 and CDR2 sequences are MNHNS and SASEGT. V lost 5 bases and J 5 bases, leaving 15 bases between the germline ends. This CDR3 has 14 residues. CDR3 sequence reads: CASSRRGVWTEAFF. For the CDR3, the DNA is TGTGCCAGCAGTCGTAGGGGGGTTTGGACTGAAGCTTTCTTT.

The CDR3 DNA is TGTGCCAGCAGTTTATTTGGCACCGGAGCCCCTGAAGCTTTCTTT. Residues: CASSLFGTGAPEAFF. V is TRBV27 and J is TRBJ1-1; D gene uncertain. This CDR3 contains 15 residues. The V end lost 1 base, the J end lost 6 bases, and 15 bases lay between the germline ends. Germline V gene sequence: CDR1 MNHEY, CDR2 SMNVEV (reference sequence).

This sequence joins TRBV19 and TRBJ1-4, with D unclear. The CDR3 consists of 15 residues. Trimming removed 3 bases from V and 0 bases from J, with 8 bases in between. Per the germline V gene, CDR1 is LNHDA and CDR2 is SQIVND (reference sequence). CDR3 sequence (DNA): TGTGCCAGTAGTATGGCAGGTGCAACTAATGAAAAACTGTTTTTT. Translating gives CASSMAGATNEKLFF.

The V and J genes are TRBV27 and TRBJ2-7, with 7 bases lining up with TRBD2. The CDR3 runs 14 residues. The V gene's germline CDR1 is MNHEY and CDR2 SMNVEV (reference sequence). Unmatched junction bases numbered 7, after V lost 5 bases and J lost 3 bases. The CDR3 sequence: CASSNRDYIYEQYF. CDR3 in DNA: TGTGCCAGCAGTAACCGGGACTATATCTACGAGCAGTACTTC.

This clonotype showed up many times. The gene calls are TRBV7-2 and TRBJ2-3; tentative D call: TRBD2 (5 bases). This CDR3 spans 14 amino acids. The V and J ends lost 5 bases and 4 bases respectively, with 13 bases between them. Germline V gene lookup returns CDR1 SGHTA and CDR2 FQGNSA. CDR3 amino acids: CASSPGITPDTQYF. The CDR3 DNA reads TGTGCCAGCAGCCCCGGGATTACTCCAGATACGCAGTATTTT.

This chain uses TRBV5-1 with TRBJ2-1; D gene uncertain. Germline V gives CDR1 SGHRS, CDR2 YFSETQ. Trimming pared 4 bases from V and 8 bases from J, leaving 10 bases between. The CDR3 is made up of 12 amino acids. The DNA for the CDR3 is TGCGCCAGCAGCCGGAGTTGGGATGAGCAGTTCTTC. It translates to CASSRSWDEQFF. The full variable domain, in which reference TRBV5-1 and TRBJ2-1 provide the parts outside the CDR3, is KAGVTQTPRYLIKTRGQQVTLSCSPISGHRSVSWYQQTPGQGLQFLFEYFSETQRNKGNFPGRFSGRQFSNSRSEMNVSTLELGDSALYLCASSRSWDEQFFGPGTRLTVL.

In its sample, this clonotype was seen a few times. This chain connects TRBV4-1 to TRBJ2-2; TRBD1 might be the D (5 bases). This CDR3 is built from 17 residues. V was pared by 1 base and J by 3 bases, with 15 bases between. Germline values: CDR1 MGHRA, CDR2 YSYEKL. The CDR3 region has the DNA TGCGCCAGCAGCCAAGGGACATTCAGAAGGGACACCGGGGAGCTGTTTTTT. This gives the protein CASSQGTFRRDTGELFF.

The V call is TRBV12-3 or TRBV12-4, the J call TRBJ1-1; D call uncertain. This CDR3 spans 16 amino acids. The ends were cut back, 7 bases at V and 2 bases at J, with 20 bases in the middle. The CDR3 loop is CASIPPPFGVNTEAFF. The DNA of the CDR3 is TGTGCCAGCATACCCCCCCCCTTTGGGGTTAACACTGAAGCTTTCTTT.